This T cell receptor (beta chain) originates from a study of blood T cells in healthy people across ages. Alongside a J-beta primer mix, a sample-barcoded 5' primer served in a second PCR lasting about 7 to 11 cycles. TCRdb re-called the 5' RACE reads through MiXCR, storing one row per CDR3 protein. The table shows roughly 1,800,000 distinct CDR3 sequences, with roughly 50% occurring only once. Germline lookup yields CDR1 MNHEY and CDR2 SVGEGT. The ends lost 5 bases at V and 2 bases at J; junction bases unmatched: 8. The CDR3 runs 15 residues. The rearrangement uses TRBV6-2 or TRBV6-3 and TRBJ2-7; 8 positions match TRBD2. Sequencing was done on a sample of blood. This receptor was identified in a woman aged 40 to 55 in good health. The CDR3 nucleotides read TGTGCCAGCAGTGAGCCGCGGGGGGCGGCCTACGAGCAGTACTTC. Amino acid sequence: CASSEPRGAAYEQYF.